The 20 T cell receptor beta chains given below trace back to one sample, sequenced in a study of blood T cell repertoires in COVID-19. This table comes from immunoSEQ multiplex PCR, and its TCRdb copy is limited to in-frame clones, with some not included. The sample lists some 220,000 clones; approximately 80% were seen once. The sample consisted of peripheral blood. These receptors all stem from a man aged 45-65 years with active or convalescent COVID-19.

Regarding this clone: Germline is not matched at one junction end, which may reflect a read error. The chain couples TRBV7-9 to TRBJ2-7, with 8 bases identical to TRBD1. The CDR3 is made up of 12 amino acids. Germline lookup yields CDR1 SEHNR and CDR2 FQNEAQ (reference sequence). As DNA, the CDR3 is TGTGCCAGCAGGGACAGGGACAGCCAATATCACTTC. Its translation is CASRDRDSQYHF.

In DNA, the CDR3 is TGTGCTAGTGGGCCGGGGGGCAGTACCGGGGAGCTGTTTTTT. This encodes CASGPGGSTGELFF. The rearrangement uses TRBV12-5 and TRBJ2-2, with a tentative D call TRBD2 (7 bases). Germline V lookup: CDR1 LGHNT, CDR2 FRNRAP. The CDR3 sequence is 14 residues long. Trimming left V 6 bases short and J 5 bases short, with 13 bases between.

The rearrangement uses TRBV28 and TRBJ2-7; the match to TRBD2 covers 8 bases. With 2 bases clipped from V and 5 bases from J, the junction kept 11 bases outside the gene matches. The germline V gene has CDR1 MDHEN and CDR2 SYDVKM. The CDR3 is 16 amino acids. This CDR3 is CASSLDLVSGNNEQYF. The CDR3 DNA is TGTGCCAGCAGTTTAGACTTGGTTAGCGGGAACAACGAGCAGTACTTC.

The V gene is TRBV4-3, the J gene TRBJ1-4; TRBD1 aligns across 8 bases. The junction had 11 bases not matched to a gene; V was cut back by 0 bases and J by 8 bases. Germline V gene lookup returns CDR1 LGHNA and CDR2 YSLEER. This CDR3 contains 17 residues. CDR3 protein: CASSQEGQAFAFEKLFF. The CDR3 nucleotides read TGCGCCAGCAGCCAAGAGGGACAGGCTTTCGCTTTCGAAAAACTGTTTTTT.

This chain connects TRBV5-4 to TRBJ2-5; the match to TRBD1 covers 9 bases. CDR1 SGHNT and CDR2 YYREEE come from the germline V gene (reference sequence). V trimming: 3 bases; J trimming: 4 bases; junction bases outside the gene matches: 4. This CDR3 spans 14 amino acids. The DNA of the CDR3 is TGTGCCAGCAGCTCACCGGGACAGGGAGAGACCCAGTACTTC. This sequence encodes CASSSPGQGETQYF.

V gene TRBV19 combines with J gene TRBJ2-1; 8 positions match TRBD1. Germline CDR1 reads LNHDA; CDR2 reads SQIVND (reference sequence). The CDR3 consists of 13 residues. V dropped 4 bases and J dropped 8; count of bases not matched to a gene: 4. CDR3 nucleotide sequence: TGTGCCAGTAGTACCCAACAGGGGGATGAGCAGTTCTTC. As protein: CASSTQQGDEQFF.

This chain's CDR3 is CASSKYPGQGLGYTF. The CDR3, as DNA: TGCGCCAGCAGCAAATACCCGGGACAGGGTCTCGGCTACACCTTC. This chain joins TRBV5-1 and TRBJ1-2, with 9 positions matching TRBD1. V shed 4 bases, J shed 8 bases, and the junction held 12 bases outside the gene matches. The CDR3 is 15 amino acids. CDR1 is SGHRS and CDR2 is YFSETQ in the germline V gene. Using reference TRBV5-1 and TRBJ1-2 for the parts outside the CDR3, the full variable domain is KAGVTQTPRYLIKTRGQQVTLSCSPISGHRSVSWYQQTPGQGLQFLFEYFSETQRNKGNFPGRFSGRQFSNSRSEMNVSTLELGDSALYLCASSKYPGQGLGYTFGSGTRLTVV.

This chain links TRBV15 with TRBJ1-2, with a weak D call TRBD1 (6 bases). V lost 4 bases and J lost 4, with 10 bases in between. This CDR3 is 13 amino acids long. Germline CDR1 is LNHNV and CDR2 is YYDKDF (reference sequence). The CDR3: CATSKGHLYGYTF. CDR3 in DNA: TGTGCCACCAGCAAGGGACACCTCTATGGCTACACCTTC.

The rearrangement links TRBV9 to TRBJ1-1; D is unresolved. With 2 bases removed from V and 0 bases from J, the gap between germline ends came to 8 bases. This CDR3 contains 14 residues. CDR1 and CDR2 (germline): SGDLS, YYNGEE. CDR3 sequence reads: CASSVGGMNTEAFF. CDR3 in DNA: TGTGCCAGCAGCGTGGGAGGAATGAACACTGAAGCTTTCTTT. Full variable domain (missing parts from reference TRBV9 and TRBJ1-1): DSGVTQTPKHLITATGQRVTLRCSPRSGDLSVYWYQQSLDQGLQFLIQYYNGEERAKGNILERFSAQQFPDLHSELNLSSLELGDSALYFCASSVGGMNTEAFFGQGTRLTVV.

V usage is TRBV28 and J usage is TRBJ1-1, with TRBD1 as a possible D gene (6 bases). Germline V gives CDR1 MDHEN, CDR2 SYDVKM. The CDR3 contains 15 residues. The V end lost 6 bases, the J end lost 3 bases, and 17 bases lay between the germline ends. The CDR3 DNA reads TGTGCCAGCAGCTCCAGGGGACCCCGAGACACTGAAGCTTTCTTT. Translated, it gives CASSSRGPRDTEAFF.

The chain uses TRBV2 and TRBJ1-5; weak D call: TRBD1 (6 bases). CDR1 and CDR2 (germline): SNHLY, FYNNEI. This CDR3 region has 14 residues. Trimming took off 2 bases at V and 5 bases at J, with 10 bases between the two ends. CDR3 DNA: TGTGCCAGCAGTGAACTGGCAGGGGATCAGCCCCAGCATTTT. Its protein product is CASSELAGDQPQHF.

This chain links TRBV5-5 with TRBJ2-7; TRBD2 agrees at 9 bases. V was pared by 2 bases and J by 5 bases, with 8 bases of the junction left unmatched. CDR1 SGHKS and CDR2 YYEKEE come from the germline V gene (reference sequence). The CDR3 contains 15 residues. Here the CDR3 reads CASSLEGLASNEQYF. The CDR3 DNA is TGTGCCAGCAGCTTAGAGGGACTAGCAAGTAACGAGCAGTACTTC.

The chain links TRBV11-2 to TRBJ2-7; 8 bases are a match to TRBD2. The V segment lost 2 bases and the J segment 2 bases; nucleotides outside the gene matches: 11. In germline, CDR1 is SGHAT, CDR2 FQNNGV. This CDR3 has 17 residues. The CDR3 here is CASSLSTGGTHPYEQYF. In nucleotides, the CDR3 is TGTGCCAGCAGCTTATCTACGGGGGGGACTCATCCCTACGAGCAGTACTTC. Full variable domain (rest looked up from reference TRBV11-2 and TRBJ2-7): EAGVAQSPRYKIIEKRQSVAFWCNPISGHATLYWYQQILGQGPKLLIQFQNNGVVDDSQLPKDRFSAERLKGVDSTLKIQPAKLEDSAVYLCASSLSTGGTHPYEQYFGPGTRLTVT.

V and J are TRBV6-5 and TRBJ2-3; D is possibly TRBD1 (6 bases). CDR3 size: 15 residues. Germline CDR1 MNHEY, CDR2 SVGAGI. Deletions cut 6 bases from V and 3 bases from J, with 16 bases between. CDR3 in amino acids: CASRRWTASTDTQYF. CDR3 nucleotide sequence: TGTGCCAGCAGACGATGGACAGCCTCGACAGATACGCAGTATTTT.

V is TRBV19 and J is TRBJ2-5; 8 bases fit TRBD1. Germline V lookup: CDR1 LNHDA, CDR2 SQIVND (reference sequence). The CDR3 contains 16 residues. V dropped 0 bases and J dropped 5; count of bases not matched to a gene: 8. The CDR3, as DNA: TGTGCCAGTAGTATAGACTCCCAGGGGGCAGGGGAGACCCAGTACTTC. Protein sequence: CASSIDSQGAGETQYF. Using reference TRBV19 and TRBJ2-5 for the parts outside the CDR3, the full variable domain is DGGITQSPKYLFRKEGQNVTLSCEQNLNHDAMYWYRQDPGQGLRLIYYSQIVNDFQKGDIAEGYSVSREKKESFPLTVTSAQKNPTAFYLCASSIDSQGAGETQYFGPGTRLLVL.

The V and J genes are TRBV2 and TRBJ2-1; no clear D. The CDR3 covers 16 residues. With 3 bases removed from V and 8 bases from J, the gap between germline ends came to 20 bases. Germline CDR1 reads SNHLY; CDR2 reads FYNNEI. The chain's CDR3 is CASSDGLVAVSYEQFF. The DNA for the CDR3 is TGTGCCAGCAGTGACGGTCTAGTTGCTGTGTCGTATGAGCAGTTCTTC.

This clone has just one count. This chain joins TRBV13 and TRBJ2-7; D gene unclear. This CDR3 contains 14 residues. The V gene lost 0 bases and the J gene lost 0 bases, with 6 bases spanning the gap. CDR1 and CDR2 (germline): PRHDT, FYEKMQ (reference sequence). The CDR3 DNA reads as TGTGCCAGCAGCTTAGGCAAGAGCTCCTACGAGCAGTACTTC. Translating it yields CASSLGKSSYEQYF.

CDR3 DNA: TGTGCCAGCAGTTCGGCAGGGGCCCCCTCCTACGAGCAGTACTTC. It translates to CASSSAGAPSYEQYF. This rearrangement joins TRBV28 to TRBJ2-7; a possible D gene is TRBD1 (6 bases). The CDR3 length is 15 residues. V lost 4 bases to trimming and J lost 0 bases, with 13 bases between them. The germline V gene encodes CDR1 MDHEN and CDR2 SYDVKM.

The CDR3 DNA follows: TGCGCCAGCAGCCAAGGATTAGCGGGGATAGGAGAGCAGTTCTTC. Its translation is CASSQGLAGIGEQFF. The rearrangement joins TRBV4-1 to TRBJ2-1; 8 bases fit TRBD2. The CDR3 runs to 15 residues. V shed 1 base, J shed 10 bases, and the junction held 9 bases outside the gene matches. From germline, CDR1 is MGHRA and CDR2 YSYEKL.

On this clone: Without the conserved terminal phenylalanine or tryptophan, this CDR3 likely stems from a read error. No DNA is shown, since the ends of the CDR3 on it are uncertain; the CDR3 is the one TCRdb lists. The chain joins TRBV11-2 to TRBJ2-7; TRBD1, the table's D call, was not compared with the DNA. Termini included, the CDR3 measures 12 amino acids. CDR1 is SGHAT, CDR2 FQNNGV, per germline. The CDR3 protein is CASSMTGTSPTL.